This T cell receptor (beta chain) is drawn from a study of Tregs in tolerant kidney transplant recipients. Thawed PBMCs were FACS-sorted into unstimulated CD4+CD25+CD127- regulatory T cells, CD4+CD25- non-regulatory cells, CD4 and CD8 cells. Before regulatory T cell sorting, thawed PBMCs rested overnight at 37°C in 150 to 200 IU/ml IL-2. Sequenced by immunoSEQ multiplex PCR; TCRdb stores in-frame clones only, minus some. The table shows around 85,000 clones, with less than 95% occurring only once. Whole-study findings and limits: Biological reproducibility was not directly addressed, but technical replication error appeared minimal. Validation in larger populations is needed because few patients were studied.

Germline loops: CDR1 SNHLY, CDR2 FYNNEI. This CDR3 is built from 13 residues. Trimming removed 8 bases at V and 3 bases at J, with 14 bases between. Notes on this clone: Its antigen is unidentified.

This specimen was Tregs from blood, taken before the transplant. V usage is TRBV2 and J usage is TRBJ2-7, with a tentative D call TRBD1 (7 bases). The origin of this receptor is a human donor who received a combined kidney and bone marrow transplant. CDR3 sequence: CASAGQIFYEQYF. CDR3 in DNA: TGTGCCAGCGCGGGACAGATATTCTACGAGCAGTACTTC.